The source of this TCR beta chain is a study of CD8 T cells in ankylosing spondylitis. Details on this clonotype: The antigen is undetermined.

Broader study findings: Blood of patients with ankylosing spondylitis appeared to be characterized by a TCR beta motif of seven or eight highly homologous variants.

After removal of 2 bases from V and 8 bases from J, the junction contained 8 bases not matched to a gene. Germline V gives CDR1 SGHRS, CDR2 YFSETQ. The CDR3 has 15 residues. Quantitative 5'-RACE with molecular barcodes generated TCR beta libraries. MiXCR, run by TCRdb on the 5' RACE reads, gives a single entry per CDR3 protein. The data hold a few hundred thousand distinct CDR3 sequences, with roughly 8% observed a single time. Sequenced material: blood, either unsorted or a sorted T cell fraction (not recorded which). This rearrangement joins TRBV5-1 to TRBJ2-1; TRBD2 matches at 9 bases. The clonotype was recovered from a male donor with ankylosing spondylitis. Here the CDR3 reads CASSFMSGRRYEQFF. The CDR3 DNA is TGCGCCAGCAGCTTCATGAGCGGGAGGAGATATGAGCAGTTCTTC.